This section outlines one TCR beta chain sequence together with its context. What it binds is not known. Using immunoSEQ multiplex PCR, the repertoire was profiled, and TCRdb retains in-frame clones only, with some absent. The sample records about 55,000 clones, about 88% being singletons. This entry comes from a study of OX40 agonist ivuxolimab in advanced cancers. As for the study in general: The dose of intravenous ivuxolimab that patients received every 2 weeks ranged from 0.01 to 10 mg/kg.

Germline-derived CDR1 and CDR2 are MDHEN and SYDVKM. This CDR3 has 15 residues. V lost 6 bases, J lost 7 bases, and 19 bases lay in between. Whole-study results and caveats: With doses of 0.1 to 3.0 mg/kg, CD4+ and CD8+ blood T cells had undergone clonal expansion by week 6.

The sequencing here drew on CD4+ or CD8+ T cells sorted from blood, taken in a trial of the OX40 agonist ivuxolimab. This chain links TRBV28 with TRBJ2-4, with TRBD1 as a possible D gene (5 bases). The sequence was collected from an adult with an advanced solid tumor such as melanoma, head and neck, liver or kidney cancer. The CDR3 nucleotides are TGTGCCAGCAGCCTTATGGGGCAGGGTGGGAACATTCAGTACTTC. Residues: CASSLMGQGGNIQYF.